This T cell receptor (beta chain) was recorded in a study of molecular identifiers for immune sequencing clone quantification. Using 10%, 30% or 50% RNA, naive CD8 libraries were derived from roughly 20,000 to 1,000,000 sorted cells. Naive CD8 T cells were FACS-sorted by CD8+CD4-CCR7+CD45RA+ markers. Study-wide results and caveats: Over 99% of effector molecules, yet under 1% of naive-cell molecules, were held by clones above 20 RNA copies.

The CDR3 length is 13 residues. Unmatched junction bases numbered 3, after V lost 5 bases and J lost 2 bases. Germline loops: CDR1 SEHNR, CDR2 FQNEAQ (reference sequence). TCRdb re-called the PCR reads through MiXCR, storing one row per CDR3 protein. Of about 54,000 distinct CDR3 sequences in the sample, about 25% were seen once. In regard to this clonotype: Its antigen is still unknown.

This clonotype originated in a human donor in good health. Some libraries in this study had Jurkat cell RNA spiked in. The sample taken for sequencing was naive CD8+ T cells from blood, with Jurkat cell RNA spiked in. Subset meaning: FACS-sorted CD8+CD4-CCR7+CD45RA+ naive T cells. This sequence joins TRBV7-9 and TRBJ2-7, with 7 nucleotides matching TRBD2. DNA for the CDR3: TGTGCCAGCAGCGGCGGGGGAACCTACGAGCAGTACTTC. It codes for CASSGGGTYEQYF.